This T cell receptor beta chain was captured in a study of blood T cell repertoires in COVID-19. About the research overall: PBMCs, B-cell-depleted T cells, or T cells were the source of the cDNA or gDNA that made up the material.

A Seattle source enrolled patients during active infection and followed them longitudinally. Only in-frame clones appear in the TCRdb table, and some are missing; sequencing was by immunoSEQ multiplex PCR. The table shows 130,000 or so clones, with roughly nine tenths occurring only once. This clone was recorded once. There are 12 residues in the CDR3. V was shortened by 4 bases and J by 5 bases, with 9 bases between the two germline ends. V and J are TRBV5-3 and TRBJ1-2; D is undetermined. TRBV5-3 is noted as an ORF with a role that remains uncertain. What was sequenced was peripheral blood. This TCR came from a woman in her sixties or seventies with COVID-19, enrolled during active disease. The CDR3: CARSPSEYGYTF. CDR3 nucleotides: TGTGCCAGAAGCCCCAGCGAGTATGGCTACACCTTC.